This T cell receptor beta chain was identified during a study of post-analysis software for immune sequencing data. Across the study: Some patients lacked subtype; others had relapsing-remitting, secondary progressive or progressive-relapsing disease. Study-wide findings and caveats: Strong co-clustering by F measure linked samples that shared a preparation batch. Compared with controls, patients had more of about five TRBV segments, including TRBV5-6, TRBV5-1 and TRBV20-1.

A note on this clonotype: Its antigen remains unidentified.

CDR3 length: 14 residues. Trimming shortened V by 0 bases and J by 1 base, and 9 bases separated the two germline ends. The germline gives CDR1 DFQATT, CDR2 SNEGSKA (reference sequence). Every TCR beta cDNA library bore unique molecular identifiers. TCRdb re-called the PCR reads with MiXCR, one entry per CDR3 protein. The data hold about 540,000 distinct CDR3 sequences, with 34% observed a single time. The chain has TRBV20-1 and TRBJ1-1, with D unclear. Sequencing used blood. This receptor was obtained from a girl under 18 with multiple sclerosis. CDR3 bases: TGCAGTGCTAGAGATCCTGGGAAGAACACTGAAGCTTTCTTT. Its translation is CSARDPGKNTEAFF.